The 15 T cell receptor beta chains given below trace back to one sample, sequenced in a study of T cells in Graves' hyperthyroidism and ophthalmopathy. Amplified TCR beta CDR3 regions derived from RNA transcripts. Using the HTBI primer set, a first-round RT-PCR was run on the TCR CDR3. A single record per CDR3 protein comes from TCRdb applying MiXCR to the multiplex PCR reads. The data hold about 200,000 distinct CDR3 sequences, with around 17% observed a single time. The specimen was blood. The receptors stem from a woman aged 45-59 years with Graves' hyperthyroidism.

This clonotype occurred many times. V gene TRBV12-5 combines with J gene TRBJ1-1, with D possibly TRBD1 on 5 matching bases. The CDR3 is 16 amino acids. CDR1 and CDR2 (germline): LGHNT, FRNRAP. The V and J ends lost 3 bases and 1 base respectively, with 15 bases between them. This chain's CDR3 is CASGLPMGRKNTEAFF. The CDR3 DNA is TGTGCTAGTGGTTTACCCATGGGACGGAAGAACACTGAAGCTTTCTTT.

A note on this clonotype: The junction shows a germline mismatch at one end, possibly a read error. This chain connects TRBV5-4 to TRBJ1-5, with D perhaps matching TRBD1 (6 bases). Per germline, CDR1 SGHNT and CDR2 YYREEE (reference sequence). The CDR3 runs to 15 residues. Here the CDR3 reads CASSQNRAGDQPQHF. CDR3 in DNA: TGCGCCAGCAGCCAGAATCGTGCAGGGGATCAGCCCCAGCATTTT.

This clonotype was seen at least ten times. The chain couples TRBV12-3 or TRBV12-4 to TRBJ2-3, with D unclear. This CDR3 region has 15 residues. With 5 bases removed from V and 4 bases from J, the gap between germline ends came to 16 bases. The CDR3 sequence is CASSQVKSAADTQYF. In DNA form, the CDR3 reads TGTGCCAGCAGTCAAGTAAAGAGTGCCGCAGATACGCAGTATTTT.

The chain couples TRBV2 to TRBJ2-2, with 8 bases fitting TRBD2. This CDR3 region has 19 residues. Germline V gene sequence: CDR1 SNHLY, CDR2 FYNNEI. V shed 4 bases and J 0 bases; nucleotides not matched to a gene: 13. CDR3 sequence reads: CASSARSGKLLANTGELFF. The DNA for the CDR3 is TGTGCCAGCAGTGCCCGTAGCGGGAAGCTGTTGGCGAACACCGGGGAGCTGTTTTTT.

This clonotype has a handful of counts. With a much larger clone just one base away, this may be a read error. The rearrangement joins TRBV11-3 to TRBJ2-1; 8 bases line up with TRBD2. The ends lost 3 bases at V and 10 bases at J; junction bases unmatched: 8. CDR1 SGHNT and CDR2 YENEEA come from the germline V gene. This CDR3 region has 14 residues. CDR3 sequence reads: CASSFGSGIYEQFF. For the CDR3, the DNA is TGTGCCAGCAGCTTCGGTAGCGGGATTTACGAGCAGTTCTTC.

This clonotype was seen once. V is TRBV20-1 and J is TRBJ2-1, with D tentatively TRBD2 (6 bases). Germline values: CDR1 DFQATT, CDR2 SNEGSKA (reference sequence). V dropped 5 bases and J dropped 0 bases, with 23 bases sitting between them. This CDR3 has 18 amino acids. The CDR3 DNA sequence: TGCAGTGCTTCCCGATATATCGATTCGGGAGCCTCCTACAATGAGCAGTTCTTC. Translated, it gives CSASRYIDSGASYNEQFF.

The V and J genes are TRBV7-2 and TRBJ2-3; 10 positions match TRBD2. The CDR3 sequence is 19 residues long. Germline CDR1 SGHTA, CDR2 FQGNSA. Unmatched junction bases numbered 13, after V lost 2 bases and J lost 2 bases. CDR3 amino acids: CASSLKFTSGDQNTDTQYF. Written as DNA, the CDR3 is TGTGCCAGCAGCTTAAAATTTACTAGCGGGGACCAAAACACAGATACGCAGTATTTT.

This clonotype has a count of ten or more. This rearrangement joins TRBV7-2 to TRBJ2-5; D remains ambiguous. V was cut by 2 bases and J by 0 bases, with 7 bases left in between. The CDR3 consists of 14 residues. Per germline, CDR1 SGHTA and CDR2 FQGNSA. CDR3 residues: CASSLRWNQETQYF. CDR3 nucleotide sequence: TGTGCCAGCAGCTTAAGGTGGAACCAAGAGACCCAGTACTTC. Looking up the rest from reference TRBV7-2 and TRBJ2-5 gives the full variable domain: GAGVSQSPSNKVTEKGKDVELRCDPISGHTALYWYRQSLGQGLEFLIYFQGNSAPDKSGLPSDRFSAERTGGSVSTLTIQRTQQEDSAVYLCASSLRWNQETQYFGPGTRLLVL.

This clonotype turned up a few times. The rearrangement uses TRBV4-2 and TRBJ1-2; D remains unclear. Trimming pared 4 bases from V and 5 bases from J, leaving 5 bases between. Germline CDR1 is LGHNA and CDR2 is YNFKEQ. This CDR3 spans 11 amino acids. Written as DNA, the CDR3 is TGTGCCAGCAGCCTGAAGTATGGCTACACCTTC. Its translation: CASSLKYGYTF.

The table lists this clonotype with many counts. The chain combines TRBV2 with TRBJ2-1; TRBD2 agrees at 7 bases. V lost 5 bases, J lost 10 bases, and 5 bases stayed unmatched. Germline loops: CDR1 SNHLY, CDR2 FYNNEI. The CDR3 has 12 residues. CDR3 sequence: CASSYAGEEQFF. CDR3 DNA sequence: TGTGCCAGCAGTTACGCGGGAGAAGAGCAGTTCTTC.

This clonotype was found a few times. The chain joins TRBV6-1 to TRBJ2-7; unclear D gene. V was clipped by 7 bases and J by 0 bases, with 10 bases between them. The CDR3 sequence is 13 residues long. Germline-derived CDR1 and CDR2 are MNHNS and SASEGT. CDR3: CASKSDLSYEQYF. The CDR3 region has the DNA TGTGCCAGCAAGTCAGACCTCTCCTACGAGCAGTACTTC.

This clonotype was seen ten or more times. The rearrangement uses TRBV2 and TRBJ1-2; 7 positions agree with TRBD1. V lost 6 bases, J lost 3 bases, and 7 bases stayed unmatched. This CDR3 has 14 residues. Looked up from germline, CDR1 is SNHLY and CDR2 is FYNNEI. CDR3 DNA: TGTGCCAGCAGAGACACAGGGGATCACTATGGCTACACCTTC. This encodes CASRDTGDHYGYTF.

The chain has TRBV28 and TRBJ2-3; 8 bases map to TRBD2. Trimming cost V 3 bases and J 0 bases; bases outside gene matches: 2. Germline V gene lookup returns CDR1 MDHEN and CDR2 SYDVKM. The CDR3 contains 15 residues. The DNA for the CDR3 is TGTGCCAGCAGTTTTAGCGGGATAAGCACAGATACGCAGTATTTT. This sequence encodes CASSFSGISTDTQYF.

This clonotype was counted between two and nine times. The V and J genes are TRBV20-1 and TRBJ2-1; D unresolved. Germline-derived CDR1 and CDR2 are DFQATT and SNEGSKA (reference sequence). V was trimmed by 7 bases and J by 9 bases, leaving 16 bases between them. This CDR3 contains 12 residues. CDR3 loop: CSVRGIPSEQFF. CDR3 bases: TGCAGTGTCAGAGGTATACCGAGTGAGCAGTTCTTC.

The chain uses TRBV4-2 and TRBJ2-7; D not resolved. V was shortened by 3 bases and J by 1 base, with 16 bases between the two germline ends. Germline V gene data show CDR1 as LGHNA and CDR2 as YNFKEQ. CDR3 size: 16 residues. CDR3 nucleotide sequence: TGTGCCAGCAGCCAGGACGTAAGATCTCTATCCTACGAGCAGTACTTC. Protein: CASSQDVRSLSYEQYF.